The 15 T cell receptor beta chains reported below all come from one sample, sequenced in a study of T cells after posttransplantation cyclophosphamide. Libraries were prepared by immunoSEQ multiplex PCR; TCRdb keeps only in-frame clonotypes and omits some of them. The record shows around 24,000 clones for this sample, with no singletons present. The sample taken for sequencing was PBMCs. The receptor source for this set is a woman aged 55-69 years in good health, CMV-negative, and a related stem cell transplant donor.

The V call is TRBV28, the J call TRBJ1-5; 10 bases map to TRBD1. Germline-derived CDR1 and CDR2 are MDHEN and SYDVKM. The CDR3 spans 15 residues. After removal of 6 bases from V and 7 bases from J, the junction contained 9 bases not matched to a gene. In nucleotides, the CDR3 is TGTGCCAGCAGATTTGGGACAGGGGATTACCAGCCCCAGCATTTT. It yields the protein CASRFGTGDYQPQHF.

The rearrangement joins TRBV19 to TRBJ1-5; no clear D. CDR1 and CDR2 (germline): LNHDA, SQIVND (reference sequence). Deletions cut 5 bases from V and 6 bases from J, with 11 bases between. This CDR3 is built from 13 residues. CDR3: CASSSSVSQPQHF. Here the CDR3 DNA reads TGTGCCAGTAGTTCGTCTGTTTCTCAGCCCCAGCATTTT.

This clone was seen at least ten times. The J gene is TRBJ2-7, the V gene TRBV6-1; tentatively, D is TRBD2 (6 bases). V was trimmed by 6 bases and J by 4 bases, leaving 16 bases between them. This CDR3 has 14 amino acids. In germline, CDR1 is MNHNS, CDR2 SASEGT. In DNA, the CDR3 is TGTGCCAGCAGGGACTCGGGACTTTTGTACGAGCAGTACTTC. Amino acids: CASRDSGLLYEQYF.

The chain has TRBV28 and TRBJ1-2; perhaps TRBD1 as D (5 bases). With 6 bases removed from V and 4 bases from J, the gap between germline ends came to 15 bases. In germline, CDR1 is MDHEN, CDR2 SYDVKM. CDR3 size: 14 residues. CDR3 sequence reads: CASRSQGTTYGYTF. The CDR3 region has the DNA TGTGCCAGCAGATCCCAGGGAACGACCTATGGCTACACCTTC.

This clone was observed at least ten times. This chain uses TRBV27 with TRBJ1-4, with D unclear. The CDR3 loop spans 17 amino acids. Per germline, CDR1 MNHEY and CDR2 SMNVEV (reference sequence). The V end was cut by 1 base, the J end by 1 base, with 13 bases between. The CDR3 sequence is CASSLYPFRLTNEKLFF. The CDR3 region has the DNA TGTGCCAGCAGTTTATATCCCTTTCGGTTAACTAATGAAAAACTGTTTTTT.

In this sample, this clone turned up many times. The CDR3 sequence is CASSLGTGGAQPQHF. In nucleotides, the CDR3 is TGTGCCAGCAGCCTCGGGACAGGGGGTGCTCAGCCCCAGCATTTT. This chain links TRBV11-2 with TRBJ1-5, with 11 bases aligning to TRBD1. The germline CDR1 and CDR2 sequences are SGHAT and FQNNGV. There are 15 residues in the CDR3. The V gene end was trimmed by 5 bases and the J gene end by 6 bases; junction bases not matched to a gene: 6.

This clone was counted many times. The genes are TRBV5-4 and TRBJ2-1; 8 nucleotides line up with TRBD2. J lost 5 bases, V lost 4 bases, and 11 bases had no gene match. The CDR3 has 16 residues. CDR1 is SGHNT and CDR2 is YYREEE in the germline V gene (reference sequence). As DNA, the CDR3 is TGTGCCAGCAGCCCTGGCCGGGGTAGCGGGAACAATGAGCAGTTCTTC. Its translation: CASSPGRGSGNNEQFF.

This clone showed up many times. The rearrangement uses TRBV28 and TRBJ1-2; D remains unclear. Germline V gene sequence: CDR1 MDHEN, CDR2 SYDVKM. There are 13 residues in the CDR3. V lost 4 bases and J 1 base, leaving 7 bases between the germline ends. In nucleotides, the CDR3 is TGTGCCAGCAGTTCAGGCAGTAACTATGGCTACACCTTC. Protein sequence: CASSSGSNYGYTF.

In its sample, this clone was seen many times. V is TRBV6-1 and J is TRBJ2-7; 8 bases map to TRBD1. Germline V gene lookup returns CDR1 MNHNS and CDR2 SASEGT. V shed 8 bases, J shed 2 bases, and the junction held 11 bases outside the gene matches. The CDR3 has 15 amino acids. The CDR3 DNA reads TGTGCCAGCTGCCAACCCGGGACAGGTGCCTACGAGCAGTACTTC. Protein: CASCQPGTGAYEQYF.

This clone showed up many times. The rearrangement links TRBV6-5 to TRBJ2-5; 7 nucleotides line up with TRBD1. After removal of 7 bases from V and 7 bases from J, the junction contained 3 bases not matched to a gene. Looked up from germline, CDR1 is MNHEY and CDR2 is SVGAGI. The CDR3 is made up of 11 amino acids. CDR3: CASTHRGTQYF. The CDR3 DNA follows: TGTGCCAGCACCCACAGGGGGACCCAGTACTTC.

This clone was seen many times. This chain joins TRBV19 and TRBJ1-2; D is possibly TRBD1 (6 bases). Germline lookup yields CDR1 LNHDA and CDR2 SQIVND (reference sequence). The CDR3 spans 15 residues. Deletions cut 3 bases from V and 8 bases from J, with 19 bases between. The CDR3 here is CASSIPSGGLGGYTF. CDR3 in DNA: TGTGCCAGTAGTATCCCCTCGGGGGGGCTCGGAGGCTACACCTTC.

This clone was seen ten or more times. This sample includes further DNA sequences coding for the same CDR3. The genes are TRBV6-1 and TRBJ1-6; 7 nucleotides agree with TRBD1. V shed 3 bases and J 7 bases; nucleotides not matched to a gene: 3. This CDR3 spans 14 amino acids. CDR1 is MNHNS and CDR2 is SASEGT in the germline V gene. The CDR3 protein is CASSDRQGNSPLHF. CDR3 nucleotide sequence: TGTGCCAGCAGTGACCGACAGGGCAATTCACCCCTCCACTTT.

This clone occurred many times. V usage is TRBV5-8 and J usage is TRBJ1-2; 8 bases are a match to TRBD1. Germline CDR1 is SGHTS and CDR2 is YDEGEE. After removal of 4 bases from V and 7 bases from J, the junction contained 9 bases not matched to a gene. The CDR3 is 14 residues long. The CDR3 nucleotides read TGTGCCAGCAGCACAAGACAGGGGTCTTCTGGCTACACCTTC. This encodes CASSTRQGSSGYTF.

This clone was counted at least ten times. The rearrangement links TRBV2 to TRBJ1-2, with 10 bases identical to TRBD1. J gave up 4 bases and V 4 bases, and 9 bases lay outside the gene matches. CDR3 length equals 16 residues. Germline V gene data show CDR1 as SNHLY and CDR2 as FYNNEI. This chain's CDR3 is CASSAVVGTGVYGYTF. The CDR3 DNA reads TGTGCCAGCAGTGCCGTAGTGGGGACAGGGGTCTATGGCTACACCTTC. The full variable domain, completed using reference TRBV2 and TRBJ1-2, is EPEVTQTPSHQVTQMGQEVILRCVPISNHLYFYWYRQILGQKVEFLVSFYNNEISEKSEIFDDQFSVERPDGSNFTLKIRSTKLEDSAMYFCASSAVVGTGVYGYTFGSGTRLTVV.

This clone was seen ten or more times. The CDR3 nucleotides read TGTGCCTGGAGTGCACCGGGGGGGTGGAACACTGAAGCTTTCTTT. It encodes CAWSAPGGWNTEAFF. The V and J genes are TRBV30 and TRBJ1-1; maybe TRBD1 (5 bases). Trimming removed 1 base from V and 1 base from J, with 13 bases in between. The CDR3 is 15 residues long. The germline CDR1 and CDR2 sequences are GTSNPN and SVGIG (reference sequence). Full variable domain (outside the CDR3, taken from reference TRBV30 and TRBJ1-1): SQTIHQWPATLVQPVGSPLSLECTVEGTSNPNLYWYRQAAGRGLQLLFYSVGIGQISSEVPQNLSASRPQDRQFILSSKKLLLSDSGFYLCAWSAPGGWNTEAFFGQGTRLTVV.